This record covers a single T cell receptor beta chain. Germline CDR1 and CDR2: SEHNR and FQNEAQ (reference sequence). There are 13 residues in the CDR3. Trimming took 2 bases from V and 7 from J, leaving 12 bases between them. Only in-frame clones appear in the TCRdb table, and some are missing; sequencing was by immunoSEQ multiplex PCR. The table records about 580,000 clones, about 98% of them present only once. These data come from a study of shared clonotypes between healthy human individuals. Study as a whole: The study used three CD4 naive, three CD4 memory, two CD8 naive and one CD8 memory plate per donor.

CD45RO-negative CD8 cells positively selected for CCR7 made up the naive population, which excluded terminally differentiated effector memory CD45RA+ cells. The specimen sequenced was naive CD8+ T cells sorted from blood. This receptor was taken from a man in his thirties or forties in good health. The chain is built from TRBV7-9 and TRBJ2-7; TRBD2 might be the D (6 bases). The CDR3 sequence: CASSLSGWNEQYF. CDR3 coding DNA: TGTGCCAGCAGCTTAAGCGGGTGGAATGAGCAGTACTTC.